The sample holds many counts of the clone carrying this T cell receptor (beta chain). The antigen is unknown. This specimen comes from a study of T cells in Graves' hyperthyroidism and ophthalmopathy. Study results and limitations: Ophthalmopathy was told apart from stable hyperthyroidism by a 13 V-J model.

Authors of the study amplified TCR beta CDR3 regions from RNA transcripts. First-round RT-PCR of the TCR CDR3 relied on the HTBI primer set. Each CDR3 protein gets one entry after TCRdb re-called the multiplex PCR reads with MiXCR. The sample holds approximately 600,000 distinct CDR3 sequences, around 14% seen once. Patients with uncontrolled infections, other autoimmune diseases, pregnancy or lactation were excluded. The PBMCs were sourced from fresh peripheral blood (around 10 ml). Sequencing was performed on blood. The sequence came from a woman between 25 and 40 years old with Graves' hyperthyroidism that later progressed to Graves' ophthalmopathy.

For the CDR3, the DNA is TGTGCCTGGAGTGAGGGGAGTGAGCAGTTCTTC. This sequence encodes CAWSEGSEQFF. The J gene is TRBJ2-1, the V gene TRBV30; D is tentatively TRBD1 or TRBD2 (5 bases each). The CDR3 totals 11 residues. Germline V gene sequence: CDR1 GTSNPN, CDR2 SVGIG (reference sequence). V shed 1 base and J shed 9 bases, with 7 bases lying between them. The full variable domain, with the rest looked up from reference TRBV30 and TRBJ2-1, is SQTIHQWPATLVQPVGSPLSLECTVEGTSNPNLYWYRQAAGRGLQLLFYSVGIGQISSEVPQNLSASRPQDRQFILSSKKLLLSDSGFYLCAWSEGSEQFFGPGTRLTVL.